The 7 T cell receptor beta chains below come from one sample, sequenced in a study of technical replicates of blood from four donors. Sequencing used immunoSEQ multiplex PCR; TCRdb keeps in-frame clones, though not all of them. Of approximately 97,000 clones detected, approximately 95% appear once; the ten largest clones hold 0.3% to 0.35%. Input material: T cells isolated from PBMCs. These receptors were obtained from a human donor in good health.

The rearrangement links TRBV20-1 to TRBJ1-1; a weak D match, TRBD1 (6 bases). This CDR3 spans 11 amino acids. Trimming left V 4 bases short and J 10 bases short, with 13 bases between. CDR1 is DFQATT and CDR2 is SNEGSKA in the germline V gene (reference sequence). The CDR3 loop reads CSANRVLGAFF. CDR3 nucleotide sequence: TGCAGTGCTAACAGGGTTTTAGGAGCTTTCTTT.

The V gene is TRBV6-4, the J gene TRBJ2-2, with a possible D match to TRBD2 (5 bases). The germline V gene encodes CDR1 MRHNA and CDR2 SNTAGT. This CDR3 has 15 residues. V was clipped by 6 bases and J by 3 bases, with 14 bases between them. CDR3 coding DNA: TGTGCCAGCAGAGGCGGGTTAGTGTACACCGGGGAGCTGTTTTTT. It codes for CASRGGLVYTGELFF.

The chain has TRBV15 and TRBJ1-5, with TRBD1 matching over 8 bases. The junction had 4 bases not matched to a gene; V was cut back by 3 bases and J by 3 bases. CDR1 is LNHNV and CDR2 is YYDKDF in the germline V gene (reference sequence). The CDR3 runs to 15 residues. In DNA form, the CDR3 reads TGTGCCACCAGCAGGGTGGACAGGGACAATCAGCCCCAGCATTTT. Translating gives CATSRVDRDNQPQHF.

This chain connects TRBV6-1 to TRBJ2-1; the D is unclear. V lost 3 bases to trimming and J lost 7 bases, with 7 bases between them. Germline V gene sequence: CDR1 MNHNS, CDR2 SASEGT. This CDR3 is 12 amino acids long. CDR3 loop: CASSDGVNEQFF. As DNA, the CDR3 is TGTGCCAGCAGTGACGGAGTGAATGAGCAGTTCTTC.

This sequence joins TRBV30 and TRBJ2-7; 10 nucleotides agree with TRBD1. Looked up from germline, CDR1 is GTSNPN and CDR2 is SVGIG (reference sequence). The CDR3 covers 15 residues. After removal of 3 bases from V and 5 bases from J, the junction contained 10 bases not matched to a gene. This CDR3 reads CAWRQGQGSRDEQYF. CDR3 nucleotides: TGTGCCTGGAGGCAGGGACAGGGGTCGCGCGACGAGCAGTACTTC.

The J gene is TRBJ1-1, the V gene TRBV11-2, with 10 bases matching TRBD1. The CDR3 sequence is 15 residues long. Unmatched junction bases numbered 8, after V lost 6 bases and J lost 4 bases. Germline loops: CDR1 SGHAT, CDR2 FQNNGV. The chain's CDR3 is CASSLTGGMATEAFF. CDR3 nucleotide sequence: TGTGCCAGCAGTTTGACAGGGGGCATGGCCACTGAAGCTTTCTTT. The entire variable domain, with the rest obtained from reference TRBV11-2 and TRBJ1-1, is as follows: EAGVAQSPRYKIIEKRQSVAFWCNPISGHATLYWYQQILGQGPKLLIQFQNNGVVDDSQLPKDRFSAERLKGVDSTLKIQPAKLEDSAVYLCASSLTGGMATEAFFGQGTRLTVV.

CDR3 in amino acids: CASSVVEREGPGTGELFF. The CDR3 DNA sequence: TGTGCCAGCAGCGTAGTAGAGCGGGAGGGCCCGGGCACCGGGGAGCTGTTTTTT. The genes are TRBV9 and TRBJ2-2, with TRBD2 identical over 10 bases. The CDR3 totals 18 residues. V lost 0 bases, J lost 4 bases, and 9 bases stayed unmatched. Germline V gene sequence: CDR1 SGDLS, CDR2 YYNGEE.